This TCR beta chain is from a study of blood T cells in healthy people across ages. It was with a sample-barcoded 5' primer and a J-beta primer mix that a second PCR of about 7 to 12 cycles was run. TCRdb recomputed calls from the 5' RACE reads with MiXCR, one row per CDR3 protein. The table shows 1.5 million to 2 million distinct CDR3 sequences, with approximately 30% occurring only once. This clonotype was observed a handful of times. CDR1 is MDHEN, CDR2 SYDVKM, per germline. The CDR3 extends over 13 amino acids. This chain links TRBV28 with TRBJ2-4; D may be TRBD1 or TRBD2 (5 bases each). The J call is in doubt because the DNA end fits TRBJ2-7 better. What was sequenced was blood. The TCR comes from a woman aged 30 to 39 in good health. The CDR3 protein is CASRWDPGYEQYF. For the CDR3, the DNA is TGTGCCAGCAGGTGGGACCCCGGGTACGAGCAGTACTTC.